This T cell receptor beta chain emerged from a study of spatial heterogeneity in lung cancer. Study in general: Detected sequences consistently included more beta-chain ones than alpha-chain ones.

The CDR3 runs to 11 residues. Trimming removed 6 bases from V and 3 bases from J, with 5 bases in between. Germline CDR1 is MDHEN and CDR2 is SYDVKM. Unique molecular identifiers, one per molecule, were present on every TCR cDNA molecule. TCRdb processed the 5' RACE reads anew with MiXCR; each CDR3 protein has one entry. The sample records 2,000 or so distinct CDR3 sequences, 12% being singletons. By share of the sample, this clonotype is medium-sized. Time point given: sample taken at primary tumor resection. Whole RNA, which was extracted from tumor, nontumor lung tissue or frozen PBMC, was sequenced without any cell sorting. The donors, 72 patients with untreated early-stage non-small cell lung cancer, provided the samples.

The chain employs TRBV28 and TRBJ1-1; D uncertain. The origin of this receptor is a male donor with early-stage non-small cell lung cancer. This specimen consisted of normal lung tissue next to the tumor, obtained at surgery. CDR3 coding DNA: TGTGCCAGCAGGGGGTACACTGAAGCTTTCTTT. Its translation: CASRGYTEAFF.